This T cell receptor (beta chain) is from a study of CD8+ T cells in alopecia areata (dated by TCRdb to the late 2010s). A note on the overall study: The treated patients, all with moderate-to-severe alopecia areata, were enrolled in an open-label pilot trial of oral tofacitinib given at 5 to 10 mg twice daily. Amplification of TCRbeta CDR3 regions was done by immunoSEQ multiplex PCR using 35 Vbeta forward primers and 13 Jbeta reverse primers. Clonality in the scalp was compared among normal scalp (n=4), patchy alopecia areata scalp (n=8), and alopecia totalis/universalis scalp (n=8). RNA came from the PAXgene miRNA kit for fixed scalp, the miRNeasy kit for PBMCs, and the RNeasy kit for mouse skin. Human TCRbeta sequencing covered scalp tissue and sorted CD4+ and CD8+ peripheral blood T cells from patchy and totalis/universalis alopecia areata patients and healthy controls. Biopsies were taken from tofacitinib-treated patients at baseline and at 4 and 24 weeks of treatment, and a later scalp biopsy was taken in several of the tofacitinib-treated patients. In both human patients and the C3H/HeJ mouse model, the study applied high-throughput TCRbeta sequencing to look at T cell clonal expansion in alopecia areata. Disease severity in treated patients was measured with the SALT score, which quantifies the percentage of affected scalp surface area. Patients stayed on tofacitinib for 6 to 18 months and then had 6 months of follow-up off drug so that delayed response and recurrence could be assessed.

The study at large found these results: Compared with normal scalp, lesional scalp had higher clonality and more expanded CD8+ clones, particularly in alopecia totalis/universalis, a pattern that suggests antigenic drive. Shared TCR sequences between patients were less evident than in mice, which may be partly attributable to HLA diversity in the patient population. Unlike mouse skin, where gammadelta T cells dominate, normal human skin contains resident alphabeta T cells that get sequenced too, which complicates analysis of the scalp TCR repertoire. Because the treated cohort was small and included a single nonresponder, larger studies are needed to assess links between baseline CD8+ expansion and response. Many expanded lesional clones were found to persist in scalp and blood during tofacitinib treatment, and relapse after treatment cessation may be partly explained by this persistence. With tofacitinib, both scalp clonality and the number of expanded CD8+ clones among the top 100 scalp clones went down significantly.

This clone was seen more than once but under ten times. It lacks a known antigen. No much larger clonotype is one base removed from it; base qualities were not supplied. The sample's time point, from its label and the paper: roughly 27 days on oral tofacitinib. Explained via the paper, the treatment or condition label denotes: oral pan-JAK inhibitor, 5-10 mg twice daily. Peripheral blood and lesional scalp punch biopsies were obtained from patients with alopecia areata. PBMCs were isolated by density centrifugation and stained for CD3, CD4 and CD8, and CD4+ and CD8+ T cells were sorted on a FACSAria. The CDR3, cysteine through phenylalanine, is 16 amino acids long. Just CDR3 DNA is preserved here, 48 bases in frame from base 1. Compared with germline, V lacks 3 bases and J lacks 2 bases; bases without a gene match: 7. CDR1 and CDR2 (SEHNR, FQNEAQ) derive from the germline V gene (reference sequence).

Receptor libraries were prepared by the immunoSEQ multiplex PCR assay. RNA was extracted from all samples and reverse transcribed into cDNA as template for TCR sequencing. First-strand cDNA was synthesized using SuperScript III with a 2:1 mix of oligo-dT and random hexamers. A synthetic immune receptor repertoire was used to gauge amplification bias, and whatever bias remained was removed computationally. The authors processed their data as follows. Raw reads were preprocessed for error removal, and CDR3 was defined according to IMGT conventions as running from the conserved cysteine to phenylalanine. Clonality was computed as 1 minus the Shannon entropy, with the entropy normalized by log2 of the number of productive unique TCRs. CD4 or CD8 identity of scalp clones was inferred by cross-referencing scalp TCRbeta sequences with sorted blood CD4 and CD8 repertoires. TCRdb took this table from immuneACCESS and kept in-frame rearrangements with V and J called. Such tables lack part of the clones; where checked against another copy, unresolved V genes explain under half of the gap, and the rest is unexplained. V and J calls and clone size are given by that table; D and trimming were obtained from the DNA. The sample records about 190,000 clones, 50% to 60% of which are singletons. The top ten clonotypes cover 0.65% to 0.7% of the sample.

Sequenced material: CD4+ T cells sorted from blood, taken at week 4, from a patient treated with tofacitinib. The clonotype was recovered from a human donor with alopecia areata. This chain is built from TRBV7-9 and TRBJ1-5, and 7 junctional nucleotides match TRBD1. The DNA sequence reads TGTGCCAGCAGCTTCGGGACAGACTTGGGCAATCAGCCCCAGCATTTT. This sequence encodes CASSFGTDLGNQPQHF. Reference TRBV7-9 and TRBJ1-5 genes cover what lies past the CDR3, so the full variable domain is DTGVSQNPRHKITKRGQNVTFRCDPISEHNRLYWYRQTLGQGPEFLTYFQNEAQLEKSRLLSDRFSAERPKGSFSTLEIQRTEQGDSAMYLCASSFGTDLGNQPQHFGDGTRLSIL.